The 21 T cell receptor beta chains listed next were all sequenced from one sample in a study of cytomegalovirus exposure and HLA in healthy donors. The primer mix had 60 Vbeta and 13 Jbeta primers. Clones were read by immunoSEQ multiplex PCR, and TCRdb kept only the in-frame ones, dropping some. This sample has roughly 160,000 clones, with approximately 80% found just once. Specimen: PBMCs. The receptors derive from a man aged 45-60 years in good health and CMV-seropositive.

J is TRBJ2-7 and V is TRBV5-1, with 9 positions matching TRBD1. The V gene's germline CDR1 is SGHRS and CDR2 YFSETQ. The CDR3 is made up of 13 amino acids. The V and J ends lost 4 bases and 6 bases, in that order; junction bases with no gene match: 5. The chain's CDR3 is CASSPGQGGEQYF. CDR3 DNA sequence: TGCGCCAGCAGCCCGGGACAGGGAGGCGAGCAGTACTTC.

This clone showed up just once. At one end the junction does not follow the germline gene, possibly because of a read error. The chain uses TRBV7-7 and TRBJ2-5; 9 bases align to TRBD1. CDR1 and CDR2 (germline): SSHAT, FNYEAQ (reference sequence). The CDR3 is 14 amino acids. CDR3 in amino acids: CASSPDRGLETQYF. The CDR3 DNA reads TGTGCTAGCAGCCCGGACAGGGGTTTGGAGACCCAGTACTTC.

The sample holds a few counts of this clone. The chain combines TRBV18 with TRBJ1-5; 11 bases fit TRBD1. J was trimmed by 7 bases and V by 5 bases; bases with no gene match: 7. The CDR3 is 15 amino acids. Germline V CDR1 and CDR2: KGHSH, LQKENI. CDR3 in DNA: TGTGCCAGCTCAGGAGGACAGGGGGCGAGGCAGCCCCAGCATTTT. It translates to CASSGGQGARQPQHF.

The V call is TRBV28, the J call TRBJ2-7, with 8 bases that match TRBD1. V was pared by 5 bases and J by 4 bases, with 7 bases of the junction left unmatched. Germline-derived CDR1 and CDR2 are MDHEN and SYDVKM. CDR3 size: 14 residues. The CDR3 sequence: CASSLYRGDYEQYF. The CDR3 DNA sequence: TGTGCCAGCAGTCTTTACAGGGGGGATTACGAGCAGTACTTC.

The chain recombines TRBV11-2 with TRBJ2-1; 9 positions agree with TRBD2. The V and J ends lost 2 bases and 2 bases, in that order; junction bases with no gene match: 4. This CDR3 has 16 amino acids. Germline V gene lookup returns CDR1 SGHAT and CDR2 FQNNGV. The CDR3 protein is CASSLMSSGAYNEQFF. The CDR3 region has the DNA TGTGCCAGCAGCTTAATGTCTAGCGGGGCCTACAATGAGCAGTTCTTC.

The rearrangement links TRBV28 to TRBJ1-3, with TRBD1 matching 10 bases. The germline gives CDR1 MDHEN, CDR2 SYDVKM. Trimming took 5 bases from V and 1 from J; bases not matched to a gene: 5. The CDR3 totals 16 residues. The CDR3 bases are TGTGCCAGCAGTCTAAGACAGGGGGCGTCTGGAAACACCATATATTTT. Translation gives CASSLRQGASGNTIYF.

The table lists this clone with a count of one. The chain combines TRBV6-7 with TRBJ2-3, with D possibly being TRBD2 (5 bases). TRBV6-7 is an ORF, and what it does is uncertain. This CDR3 is 14 amino acids long. V shed 2 bases and J shed 0 bases, with 6 bases lying between them. The CDR3 loop reads CASSYGESTDTQYF. In DNA, the CDR3 is TGTGCCAGCAGTTACGGGGAGAGCACAGATACGCAGTATTTT.

This CDR3 is CASSQDQAGIWDGYTF. CDR3 in DNA: TGCGCCAGCAGCCAAGATCAGGCGGGGATCTGGGATGGCTACACCTTC. V usage is TRBV4-1 and J usage is TRBJ1-2; D call uncertain. The CDR3 is made up of 16 amino acids. The germline CDR1 and CDR2 sequences are MGHRA and YSYEKL. Trimming cost V 0 bases and J 6 bases, with 17 bases left between them.

The chain employs TRBV28 and TRBJ2-5; D is possibly TRBD2 (6 bases). V dropped 4 bases and J dropped 2 bases, with 11 bases sitting between them. The germline V gene encodes CDR1 MDHEN and CDR2 SYDVKM. There are 14 residues in the CDR3. CDR3 DNA sequence: TGTGCCAGCAGTTCGGGGGTTCGACAAGAGACCCAGTACTTC. It codes for CASSSGVRQETQYF.

V is TRBV19 and J is TRBJ1-2; 7 bases match TRBD1. Germline values: CDR1 LNHDA, CDR2 SQIVND (reference sequence). The CDR3 length is 15 residues. The ends lost 1 base at V and 0 bases at J; junction bases unmatched: 2. CDR3 residues: CASSIVRGANYGYTF. DNA of the CDR3: TGTGCCAGTAGTATAGTCAGGGGGGCTAACTATGGCTACACCTTC.

V and J are TRBV7-6 and TRBJ2-7, with D unclear. V was pared by 0 bases and J by 0 bases, with 15 bases between. The CDR3 is 17 residues long. The germline CDR1 and CDR2 sequences are SGHVS and FNYEAQ. As DNA, the CDR3 is TGTGCCAGCAGCTTAGCTGGCGACTCCTTGGTCTCCTACGAGCAGTACTTC. As protein: CASSLAGDSLVSYEQYF.

The rearrangement joins TRBV29-1 to TRBJ2-3; 9 bases align to TRBD1. This CDR3 region has 10 residues. With V trimmed by 3 bases and J by 15 bases, 4 bases remained unmatched. The V gene's germline CDR1 is SQVTM and CDR2 ANQGSEA. CDR3 DNA sequence: TGCAGCGTTGAGGGGGGACAGGGTTATTTT. This gives the protein CSVEGGQGYF.

The rearrangement uses TRBV6-5 and TRBJ2-7; 8 nucleotides line up with TRBD1. Trimming at V came to 5 bases and at J to 3 bases, leaving 3 bases not matched to a gene. The germline V gene has CDR1 MNHEY and CDR2 SVGAGI. The CDR3 consists of 13 residues. The CDR3 here is CASSPGTGYEQYF. CDR3 bases: TGTGCCAGCAGTCCCGGGACAGGCTACGAGCAGTACTTC.

This clone appeared a few times. The V and J genes are TRBV5-4 and TRBJ2-2, with TRBD1 matching 10 bases. In germline, CDR1 is SGHNT, CDR2 YYREEE (reference sequence). V was clipped by 2 bases and J by 5 bases; unmatched bases: 6. The CDR3 is 16 residues long. CDR3 region: CASSLDRGQRTGELFF. The CDR3 DNA reads as TGTGCCAGCAGCTTAGACAGGGGGCAAAGGACCGGGGAGCTGTTTTTT.

In DNA, the CDR3 is TGTGCCAGCAGAGACGGGACAGGGGAATTTGGCTACACCTTC. Its translation is CASRDGTGEFGYTF. J is TRBJ1-2 and V is TRBV7-9; TRBD1 agrees at 10 bases. The CDR3 totals 14 residues. V trimming: 6 bases; J trimming: 7 bases; junction bases outside the gene matches: 8. The germline V gene has CDR1 SEHNR and CDR2 FQNEAQ (reference sequence).

V usage is TRBV7-3 and J usage is TRBJ2-3, with a tentative D call TRBD2 (7 bases). The V end was cut by 4 bases, the J end by 6 bases, with 14 bases between. CDR1 SGHTA and CDR2 FQGTGA come from the germline V gene. The CDR3 sequence is 14 residues long. The chain's CDR3 is CASSSRGAWDTQYF. CDR3 in DNA: TGTGCCAGCAGCTCCCGGGGGGCATGGGATACGCAGTATTTT. The full variable domain, with the rest looked up from reference TRBV7-3 and TRBJ2-3, is GAGVSQTPSNKVTEKGKYVELRCDPISGHTALYWYRQSLGQGPEFLIYFQGTGAADDSGLPNDRFFAVRPEGSVSTLKIQRTERGDSAVYLCASSSRGAWDTQYFGPGTRLTVL.

V and J are TRBV7-6 and TRBJ2-1, with D perhaps matching TRBD2 (6 bases). Trimming shortened V by 5 bases and J by 4 bases, and 18 bases separated the two germline ends. The CDR3 has 16 amino acids. CDR1 and CDR2 (germline): SGHVS, FNYEAQ. The CDR3 DNA sequence: TGTGCCAGCAGCGGGGACTCTAGCCGGGGTTACAATGAGCAGTTCTTC. Residues: CASSGDSSRGYNEQFF.

This chain uses TRBV5-1 with TRBJ2-7, with 7 positions matching TRBD1. The V gene end was trimmed by 0 bases and the J gene end by 2 bases; junction bases not matched to a gene: 5. The germline V gene encodes CDR1 SGHRS and CDR2 YFSETQ. The length of the CDR3 is 15 residues. The CDR3 DNA follows: TGCGCCAGCAGCTTGGGACAGGGCCAGACCTACGAGCAGTACTTC. Translated, it gives CASSLGQGQTYEQYF.

V gene TRBV4-3 combines with J gene TRBJ2-1, with D tentatively TRBD2 (6 bases). Germline CDR1 reads LGHNA; CDR2 reads YSLEER. CDR3 length: 16 residues. V dropped 2 bases and J dropped 4 bases, with 15 bases sitting between them. CDR3 protein: CASSQSGAGTYNEQFF. Written as DNA, the CDR3 is TGCGCCAGCAGCCAATCGGGCGCGGGGACGTACAATGAGCAGTTCTTC.

This chain uses TRBV4-1 with TRBJ1-1; 8 nucleotides line up with TRBD1. The CDR3 length is 16 residues. Germline CDR1 reads MGHRA; CDR2 reads YSYEKL. Trimming at V came to 0 bases and at J to 11 bases, leaving 14 bases not matched to a gene. The CDR3 DNA reads as TGCGCCAGCAGCCAAGATTCCGTGTTAGGGACAGGTGCGGCTTTCTTT. Encoded protein: CASSQDSVLGTGAAFF.

The chain employs TRBV5-1 and TRBJ1-2, with no clear D. Germline CDR1 and CDR2: SGHRS and YFSETQ. V was shortened by 5 bases and J by 3 bases, with 11 bases between the two germline ends. This CDR3 is 13 amino acids long. In DNA, the CDR3 is TGCGCCAGCAGTACCGGACTGGACTATGGCTACACCTTC. Translation: CASSTGLDYGYTF.